What follows is one TCR beta chain and its context. This record comes from a study of blood T cells in healthy people across ages. A second 7 to 11 cycle PCR used barcoded and J-beta primers. Every molecule of cDNA carried a tag from a template-switch adaptor with 12 random nucleotides. TCRdb ran MiXCR on the 5' RACE reads and lists one entry per CDR3 protein. The sample holds approximately 960,000 distinct CDR3 sequences, approximately 32% seen once. These data also formed part of another study, on T cells of mothers and their children.

The receptor comes from a woman aged 40 to 50 in good health. The sequenced sample consisted of blood.

The DNA of the CDR3 is TGTGCCAGCAGTGAAGAAATGGCGAGCTCCTACAATGAGCAGTTCTTC. Translated: CASSEEMASSYNEQFF. V usage is TRBV2 and J usage is TRBJ2-1; no clear D. Germline V gene lookup returns CDR1 SNHLY and CDR2 FYNNEI. CDR3 length equals 16 residues. Trimming removed 1 base from V and 0 bases from J, with 10 bases in between.